The rows below give T cell receptor beta chains drawn from one sample of a study of blood T cell repertoires in COVID-19. Measured with immunoSEQ multiplex PCR; TCRdb has only the in-frame clones, and not every one. The table has roughly 87,000 clones, around three quarters seen once; the top ten hold roughly 4.2%. Sequenced sample: peripheral blood. These receptors all come from a woman aged 50 to 65 with acute or convalescent COVID-19. Each CDR3 is given with its conserved first and last residue. Fields, in order: CDR3 protein, CDR3 DNA, clone size, J gene, D gene, V gene. The D gene is left open where the match is weak. Clone size is stated in some rows and not others, as once, few, many or a class when expanded.

CDR3aa: CASSIGGSYGYTF
CDR3nt: TGTGCCAGTAGTATAGGGGGCAGCTATGGCTACACCTTC
abundance: NA
j_gene: TRBJ1-2
d_gene: NA
v_gene: TRBV19

CDR3aa: CASSPLAVGYGYTF
CDR3nt: TGTGCCAGCAGCCCCCTGGCGGTGGGCTATGGCTACACCTTC
abundance: NA
j_gene: TRBJ1-2
d_gene: NA
v_gene: TRBV7-9

CDR3aa: CASSLQGFSYNEQFF
CDR3nt: TGTGCCAGTAGCCTTCAGGGCTTCTCCTACAATGAGCAGTTCTTC
abundance: NA
j_gene: TRBJ2-1
d_gene: NA
v_gene: TRBV19

CDR3aa: CASSPQQGAQYF
CDR3nt: TGTGCCAGCAGCCCGCAACAGGGGGCGCAGTATTTT
abundance: NA
j_gene: TRBJ2-3
d_gene: TRBD1
v_gene: TRBV7-9

CDR3aa: CASSPGGAGGETQYF
CDR3nt: TGTGCCAGCAGCCCCGGGGGGGCAGGGGGAGAGACCCAGTACTTC
abundance: NA
j_gene: TRBJ2-5
d_gene: NA
v_gene: TRBV7-8

CDR3aa: CASSPGIGGYYGYTF
CDR3nt: TGTGCCAGCAGCCCCGGGATAGGGGGCTACTATGGCTACACCTTC
abundance: NA
j_gene: TRBJ1-2
d_gene: TRBD1
v_gene: TRBV27

CDR3aa: CASSGPSGITPYEQYF
CDR3nt: TGTGCCAGCAGTGGCCCTAGCGGGATAACCCCCTACGAGCAGTACTTC
abundance: NA
j_gene: TRBJ2-7
d_gene: TRBD2
v_gene: TRBV5-4

CDR3aa: CASSVEVGLAGGQFF
CDR3nt: TGTGCCAGCAGCGTAGAAGTGGGACTAGCGGGGGGGCAGTTCTTC
abundance: once
j_gene: TRBJ2-1
d_gene: TRBD2
v_gene: TRBV9

CDR3aa: CASSLIRGNSNQPQHF
CDR3nt: TGTGCCAGCAGTCTTATCAGGGGGAATAGCAATCAGCCCCAGCATTTT
abundance: NA
j_gene: TRBJ1-5
d_gene: TRBD1
v_gene: TRBV28

CDR3aa: CASRRQVGETQYF
CDR3nt: TGTGCCAGCAGGCGACAGGTGGGGGAGACCCAGTACTTC
abundance: NA
j_gene: TRBJ2-5
d_gene: NA
v_gene: TRBV6-5

CDR3aa: CASRIAGSLGEQYF
CDR3nt: TGTGCCAGCAGAATAGCGGGGTCCCTGGGCGAGCAGTACTTC
abundance: NA
j_gene: TRBJ2-7
d_gene: TRBD2
v_gene: TRBV2